The 13 T cell receptor beta chains presented below share a single source sample, sequenced in a study of CD8 T cells in Susac syndrome. Roughly 0.45 to 1 ug RNA was reverse transcribed with random hexamers. One entry per CDR3 protein, called by TCRdb with MiXCR from the immunoSEQ multiplex PCR reads. The top ten clones hold about 0.1% of a sample with 150,000 to 200,000 distinct CDR3 sequences, approximately 95% of them seen once. Sample: CD4+ T cells from PBMCs. These receptors were obtained from a human donor in good health.

This chain uses TRBV30 with TRBJ2-7; weak D call: TRBD2 (6 bases). Trimming pared 2 bases from V and 7 bases from J, leaving 12 bases between. CDR1 and CDR2 from the germline V gene are GTSNPN and SVGIG (reference sequence). The CDR3 is 12 amino acids. CDR3 region: CAWSRQGGEQYF. The CDR3 coding sequence is TGTGCCTGGAGTAGGCAGGGAGGAGAGCAGTACTTC.

The genes are TRBV5-4 and TRBJ1-4; tentatively, D is TRBD1 (6 bases). The CDR3 loop spans 14 amino acids. Between the trimmed V and J ends, which lost 1 base and 7 bases, there was a span of 11 bases. The germline V gene encodes CDR1 SGHNT and CDR2 YYREEE (reference sequence). The CDR3 here is CASSLTGAGEKLFF. CDR3 nucleotides: TGTGCCAGCAGCTTGACGGGGGCAGGTGAAAAACTGTTTTTT.

This rearrangement joins TRBV7-2 to TRBJ1-2; D may be TRBD1 (6 bases). Deletions cut 5 bases from V and 13 bases from J, with 20 bases between. From germline, CDR1 is SGHTA and CDR2 FQGNSA. The CDR3 spans 13 residues. As DNA, the CDR3 is TGTGCCAGCAGCCCCCCCCGGGGGGCCCACCCCACCTTC. Its protein product is CASSPPRGAHPTF.

This chain links TRBV5-1 with TRBJ1-1, with D maybe TRBD1 (6 bases). The CDR3 has 14 residues. CDR1 and CDR2 from the germline V gene are SGHRS and YFSETQ. The V end was cut by 0 bases, the J end by 3 bases, with 9 bases between. CDR3 sequence reads: CASSLGGAYTEAFF. The CDR3 nucleotides are TGCGCCAGCAGCTTGGGGGGGGCGTACACTGAAGCTTTCTTT. Filled out from reference TRBV5-1 and TRBJ1-1, the complete variable domain reads KAGVTQTPRYLIKTRGQQVTLSCSPISGHRSVSWYQQTPGQGLQFLFEYFSETQRNKGNFPGRFSGRQFSNSRSEMNVSTLELGDSALYLCASSLGGAYTEAFFGQGTRLTVV.

The J gene is TRBJ2-2, the V gene TRBV7-3; D not resolved. This CDR3 is 13 amino acids long. CDR1 and CDR2 (germline): SGHTA, FQGTGA. The germline V and J ends were trimmed by 4 bases and 1 base, with 4 bases remaining between them. The CDR3 loop reads CASSSLNTGELFF. The CDR3 DNA reads as TGTGCCAGCAGCTCTTTGAACACCGGGGAGCTGTTTTTT.

The chain combines TRBV5-4 with TRBJ2-7, with TRBD1 as a possible D gene (6 bases). The germline gives CDR1 SGHNT, CDR2 YYREEE (reference sequence). Trimming took 4 bases from V and 3 from J, leaving 17 bases between them. The length of the CDR3 is 15 residues. CDR3 region: CASSITGTKVYEQYF. CDR3 sequence (DNA): TGTGCCAGCAGCATTACCGGGACAAAGGTCTACGAGCAGTACTTC.

The chain couples TRBV5-5 to TRBJ2-5, with TRBD1 identical over 10 bases. The J segment lost 5 bases and the V segment lost 4 bases, leaving 8 bases of the junction unmatched. CDR3 length: 15 residues. CDR1 is SGHKS and CDR2 is YYEKEE in the germline V gene (reference sequence). CDR3 bases: TGTGCCAGCAGCCTGGGACAGGGGTCCGCGGAGACCCAGTACTTC. Translated, it gives CASSLGQGSAETQYF. Full variable domain (outside the CDR3, taken from reference TRBV5-5 and TRBJ2-5): DAGVTQSPTHLIKTRGQQVTLRCSPISGHKSVSWYQQVLGQGPQFIFQYYEKEERGRGNFPDRFSARQFPNYSSELNVNALLLGDSALYLCASSLGQGSAETQYFGPGTRLLVL.

The genes are TRBV5-1 and TRBJ2-3; 9 bases match TRBD2. The junction had 16 bases not matched to a gene; V was cut back by 1 base and J by 4 bases. The germline V gene encodes CDR1 SGHRS and CDR2 YFSETQ. The CDR3 contains 19 residues. In DNA form, the CDR3 reads TGCGCCAGCAGCTTGATTTCGCGCCTGGCGGGGGGGTTTGCAGATACGCAGTATTTT. Translating gives CASSLISRLAGGFADTQYF.

The sample holds one count of this clonotype. The V gene is TRBV12-3 or TRBV12-4, the J gene TRBJ1-5; D unresolved. V was trimmed by 2 bases and J by 7 bases, leaving 9 bases between them. This CDR3 is 13 amino acids long. CDR3 amino acids: CASSLMGEQPQHF. The CDR3 region has the DNA TGTGCCAGCAGTTTAATGGGTGAACAGCCCCAGCATTTT.

The CDR3 nucleotides read TGTGCCAGCAGTTACCGGGACAGGCCTTACGAGCAGTACTTC. Protein sequence: CASSYRDRPYEQYF. The chain is built from TRBV7-6 and TRBJ2-7; TRBD1 agrees at 8 bases. V lost 6 bases to trimming and J lost 4 bases; unmatched junction nucleotides: 8. This CDR3 spans 14 amino acids. From germline, CDR1 is SGHVS and CDR2 FNYEAQ. The whole variable domain, filled in from reference TRBV7-6 and TRBJ2-7, reads GAGVSQSPRYKVTKRGQDVALRCDPISGHVSLYWYRQALGQGPEFLTYFNYEAQQDKSGLPNDRFSAERPEGSISTLTIQRTEQRDSAMYRCASSYRDRPYEQYFGPGTRLTVT.

This clonotype has just one count. This chain joins TRBV20-1 and TRBJ1-6; D unclear. V gave up 4 bases and J gave up 9 bases, with 13 bases separating them. In germline, CDR1 is DFQATT, CDR2 SNEGSKA (reference sequence). CDR3 size: 13 residues. CDR3 region: CSATRATGSPLHF. In nucleotides, the CDR3 is TGCAGTGCTACCCGGGCAACGGGTTCACCCCTCCACTTT.

The chain combines TRBV5-1 with TRBJ2-2; D ambiguous. Germline lookup yields CDR1 SGHRS and CDR2 YFSETQ. The germline V and J ends were trimmed by 5 bases and 2 bases, with 7 bases remaining between them. This CDR3 region has 13 residues. CDR3 in DNA: TGCGCCAGCAGTTCAATCAACACCGGGGAGCTGTTTTTT. Amino acid sequence: CASSSINTGELFF.

The rearrangement links TRBV13 to TRBJ1-1; D is undetermined. CDR1 and CDR2 from the germline V gene are PRHDT and FYEKMQ (reference sequence). V shed 6 bases and J shed 5 bases, with 13 bases lying between them. This CDR3 is built from 13 residues. The chain's CDR3 is CASSPLSGTEAFF. The CDR3, as DNA: TGTGCCAGCAGTCCCTTATCGGGAACTGAAGCTTTCTTT.